Below, 29 T cell receptor beta chains from the same sample are listed, as sequenced in a study of beta chain features in type 1 diabetes. Broader study findings: People with Type 1 diabetes carried modestly yet significantly shorter TCRB CDR3s in all four CD4+ subsets.

These TCRs are of unknown antigen specificity. Expressed TCRB transcripts were sequenced, since all the RNA that had been isolated was reverse transcribed. Sequencing used immunoSEQ multiplex PCR; TCRdb keeps in-frame clones, though not all of them. The profile shows hundreds of thousands of clones, around 15% of them singletons. Sequenced sample: naive CD4+ T cells from blood. The receptor source for this set is a man aged 18 to 35 with type 1 diabetes.

The J gene is TRBJ2-1, the V gene TRBV7-9; D is unclear. The V gene's germline CDR1 is SEHNR and CDR2 FQNEAQ (reference sequence). V lost 5 bases and J lost 4, with 9 bases in between. The CDR3 has 13 amino acids. The CDR3 nucleotides read TGTGCCAGCAGCCCAATATCTTACAATGAGCAGTTCTTC. Translating gives CASSPISYNEQFF.

The table lists this clone with a few counts. The V call is TRBV5-1, the J call TRBJ2-1; D is perhaps TRBD2 (6 bases). There are 16 residues in the CDR3. CDR1 SGHRS and CDR2 YFSETQ come from the germline V gene. The V and J ends lost 0 bases and 2 bases respectively, with 12 bases between them. The CDR3 DNA is TGCGCCAGCAGCTTGGCGAGAGGCGGGGCCTACAATGAGCAGTTCTTC. Translation: CASSLARGGAYNEQFF.

This clone was counted between two and nine times. Other nucleotide sequences in the sample specify the same CDR3. This sequence joins TRBV28 and TRBJ1-1; D uncertain. Deletions cut 2 bases from V and 2 bases from J, with 3 bases between. The CDR3 runs to 12 residues. Per the germline V gene, CDR1 is MDHEN and CDR2 is SYDVKM. CDR3 region: CASSLTNTEAFF. As DNA, the CDR3 is TGTGCCAGCAGTTTAACCAACACTGAAGCTTTCTTT. Full variable domain (missing parts from reference TRBV28 and TRBJ1-1): DVKVTQSSRYLVKRTGEKVFLECVQDMDHENMFWYRQDPGLGLRLIYFSYDVKMKEKGDIPEGYSVSREKKERFSLILESASTNQTSMYLCASSLTNTEAFFGQGTRLTVV.

This clone was picked up a small number of times. The chain links TRBV27 to TRBJ2-1, with 10 bases identical to TRBD2. V lost 0 bases, J lost 3 bases, and 5 bases stayed unmatched. This CDR3 has 17 residues. The germline V gene encodes CDR1 MNHEY and CDR2 SMNVEV (reference sequence). CDR3 coding DNA: TGTGCCAGCAGTTTATCGAGAGCGGGGGGGCGCTACAATGAGCAGTTCTTC. Protein: CASSLSRAGGRYNEQFF.

This chain joins TRBV5-4 and TRBJ2-7, with D possibly TRBD2 on 6 matching bases. The germline CDR1 and CDR2 sequences are SGHNT and YYREEE (reference sequence). V was cut by 3 bases and J by 4 bases, with 20 bases left in between. The CDR3 consists of 16 residues. The CDR3 DNA reads as TGTGCCAGCAGCTCGTCGGGACTCGCGACATCGTACGAGCAGTACTTC. It encodes CASSSSGLATSYEQYF.

The chain has TRBV18 and TRBJ2-2; D gene ambiguous. The CDR3 contains 13 residues. The germline V and J ends were trimmed by 5 bases and 7 bases, with 11 bases remaining between them. Germline lookup yields CDR1 KGHSH and CDR2 LQKENI. This CDR3 is CASSSGQIGELFF. DNA for the CDR3: TGTGCCAGCTCAAGTGGGCAGATCGGGGAGCTGTTTTTT.

A few counts support this clone. The rearrangement links TRBV2 to TRBJ1-1; D unresolved. Germline V gene sequence: CDR1 SNHLY, CDR2 FYNNEI. Trimming removed 3 bases from V and 6 bases from J, with 14 bases in between. The CDR3 is 14 amino acids. Here the CDR3 reads CASSDQAVLPEAFF. The CDR3 nucleotides read TGTGCCAGCAGTGATCAGGCCGTCCTCCCTGAAGCTTTCTTT.

This clone has more than one count but fewer than ten. This CDR3 is CSAGENYGYTF. In DNA form, the CDR3 reads TGCAGTGCGGGCGAGAACTATGGCTACACCTTC. The rearrangement joins TRBV20-1 to TRBJ1-2; D unclear. There are 11 residues in the CDR3. From germline, CDR1 is DFQATT and CDR2 SNEGSKA (reference sequence). The germline V and J ends were trimmed by 6 bases and 2 bases, with 7 bases remaining between them.

The table lists this clone with a few counts. The chain combines TRBV30 with TRBJ2-7; D gene uncertain. This CDR3 has 12 amino acids. Trimming removed 2 bases from V and 3 bases from J, with 8 bases in between. Germline CDR1 is GTSNPN and CDR2 is SVGIG (reference sequence). CDR3 in amino acids: CAWSRQIYEQYF. CDR3 sequence (DNA): TGTGCCTGGAGTAGACAAATCTACGAGCAGTACTTC.

The rearrangement uses TRBV27 and TRBJ1-2; 7 bases match TRBD1. Germline V gives CDR1 MNHEY, CDR2 SMNVEV (reference sequence). The CDR3 sequence is 13 residues long. V dropped 5 bases and J dropped 10; count of bases not matched to a gene: 10. The CDR3 DNA reads as TGTGCCAGCAGTCCTCGACAGGGTAGGGACTACACCTTC. Its translation: CASSPRQGRDYTF.

CDR3 bases: TGTGCCATCAGTGAGTTCTACCCCAGCGCCGCAGATACGCAGTATTTT. Translation: CAISEFYPSAADTQYF. The chain joins TRBV10-3 to TRBJ2-3; unclear D gene. Germline CDR1 reads ENHRY; CDR2 reads SYGVKD. This CDR3 comprises 16 residues. Trimming removed 1 base at V and 4 bases at J, with 15 bases between.

The rearrangement uses TRBV9 and TRBJ2-2; no clear D. Germline assignment: CDR1 SGDLS and CDR2 YYNGEE. With 5 bases removed from V and 1 base from J, the gap between germline ends came to 9 bases. The CDR3 has 14 residues. CDR3 protein: CASRPRQNTGELFF. CDR3 bases: TGTGCCAGCAGACCGCGGCAGAACACCGGGGAGCTGTTTTTT.

This chain joins TRBV30 and TRBJ2-3, with 8 bases that match TRBD1. In germline, CDR1 is GTSNPN, CDR2 SVGIG (reference sequence). The V and J ends lost 5 bases and 8 bases, in that order; junction bases with no gene match: 12. The CDR3 extends over 14 amino acids. CDR3 nucleotide sequence: TGTGCCTGGGATCCGGGACAGGCCCCTGGTACGCAGTATTTT. This gives the protein CAWDPGQAPGTQYF.

The CDR3 sequence is CASSLGPSEGLFF. CDR3 coding DNA: TGCGCCAGCAGCTTGGGACCCTCTGAGGGGCTGTTTTTT. V and J are TRBV5-1 and TRBJ1-4, with D possibly being TRBD1 (5 bases). CDR3 size: 13 residues. In germline, CDR1 is SGHRS, CDR2 YFSETQ. Trimming stripped 0 bases from V and 14 bases from J, with 14 bases between.

This clone occurred a few times. The rearrangement uses TRBV30 and TRBJ1-2; D perhaps matches TRBD1 (6 bases). Germline CDR1 reads GTSNPN; CDR2 reads SVGIG (reference sequence). The V gene lost 5 bases and the J gene lost 5 bases, with 18 bases spanning the gap. The CDR3 extends over 14 amino acids. The CDR3 sequence is CAWVRRDTSYGYTF. In DNA form, the CDR3 reads TGTGCCTGGGTTCGCCGGGACACTTCGTATGGCTACACCTTC.

The chain links TRBV7-6 to TRBJ2-5, with D unclear. The CDR3 consists of 13 residues. The V end was cut by 3 bases, the J end by 5 bases, with 10 bases between. Germline CDR1 is SGHVS and CDR2 is FNYEAQ. The CDR3 region is CASSLSPFETQYF. CDR3 bases: TGTGCCAGCAGCTTGAGCCCTTTCGAGACCCAGTACTTC. The variable domain in full, with the rest retrieved from reference TRBV7-6 and TRBJ2-5, is GAGVSQSPRYKVTKRGQDVALRCDPISGHVSLYWYRQALGQGPEFLTYFNYEAQQDKSGLPNDRFSAERPEGSISTLTIQRTEQRDSAMYRCASSLSPFETQYFGPGTRLLVL.

The table lists this clone with a few counts. This sample includes further DNA sequences coding for the same CDR3. CDR3 residues: CAWSVGRETQYF. DNA of the CDR3: TGTGCCTGGAGTGTGGGGAGGGAGACCCAGTACTTC. The chain uses TRBV30 and TRBJ2-5; maybe TRBD2 (6 bases). CDR3 length equals 12 residues. The V gene lost 0 bases and the J gene lost 5 bases, with 7 bases spanning the gap. Germline V gene sequence: CDR1 GTSNPN, CDR2 SVGIG (reference sequence).

This clone was detected only a few times. The rearrangement joins TRBV30 to TRBJ1-5; TRBD1 matches 8 bases. Germline V CDR1 and CDR2: GTSNPN, SVGIG (reference sequence). The CDR3 totals 15 residues. V dropped 2 bases and J dropped 4; count of bases not matched to a gene: 7. CDR3 amino acids: CAWSRMTGANQPQHF. The CDR3 DNA reads TGTGCCTGGAGTAGGATGACAGGGGCGAATCAGCCCCAGCATTTT.

This clone was seen a handful of times. The chain combines TRBV30 with TRBJ1-1; D is unresolved. This CDR3 has 15 amino acids. The germline V gene encodes CDR1 GTSNPN and CDR2 SVGIG (reference sequence). V dropped 3 bases and J dropped 2 bases, with 16 bases sitting between them. CDR3 nucleotide sequence: TGTGCCTGGAGCATAACAGACAAACTCAACACTGAAGCTTTCTTT. The encoded protein is CAWSITDKLNTEAFF.

This clone was detected a few times. The chain combines TRBV30 with TRBJ1-2; 7 bases fit TRBD1. V lost 2 bases to trimming and J lost 7 bases; unmatched junction nucleotides: 4. Germline CDR1 and CDR2: GTSNPN and SVGIG (reference sequence). The CDR3 sequence is 12 residues long. CDR3 in DNA: TGTGCCTGGAGTAACCCAGGGGGTGGCTACACCTTC. Residues: CAWSNPGGGYTF.

The chain is built from TRBV9 and TRBJ2-1; 10 nucleotides agree with TRBD2. Germline V gene data show CDR1 as SGDLS and CDR2 as YYNGEE. The CDR3 is made up of 18 amino acids. The V segment lost 3 bases and the J segment 0 bases; nucleotides outside the gene matches: 9. The CDR3 nucleotides are TGTGCCAGCAGCGACTCTAGCGGGAGCCCCAGCTCCTACAATGAGCAGTTCTTC. The encoded protein is CASSDSSGSPSSYNEQFF.

The gene calls are TRBV19 and TRBJ1-1, with no clear D. Germline assignment: CDR1 LNHDA and CDR2 SQIVND (reference sequence). Trimming pared 5 bases from V and 1 base from J, leaving 5 bases between. This CDR3 comprises 12 residues. CDR3 DNA sequence: TGTGCCAGTAGTGAGTGGAACACTGAAGCTTTCTTT. Protein sequence: CASSEWNTEAFF.

This clone was picked up a small number of times. This rearrangement joins TRBV7-9 to TRBJ1-2; tentatively, D is TRBD1 (5 bases). Trimming stripped 3 bases from V and 2 bases from J, with 7 bases between. CDR3 length equals 13 residues. Germline CDR1 is SEHNR and CDR2 is FQNEAQ (reference sequence). CDR3 sequence: CASSLKGNYGYTF. DNA of the CDR3: TGTGCCAGCAGCTTGAAGGGGAACTATGGCTACACCTTC.

This clone was seen only a few times. The V call is TRBV6-9, the J call TRBJ2-7; no clear D gene. Germline lookup yields CDR1 MNHGY and CDR2 SVAAGI. V lost 2 bases to trimming and J lost 1 base, with 9 bases between them. The CDR3 has 14 amino acids. CDR3 sequence (DNA): TGTGCCAGCAGTTATAGCTGGTATTCCTACGAGCAGTACTTC. Translating it yields CASSYSWYSYEQYF.

CDR3: CASSQDYRGRSGISTDTQYF. CDR3 DNA sequence: TGCGCCAGCAGCCAAGATTACAGGGGACGTTCGGGGATTAGCACAGATACGCAGTATTTT. The chain recombines TRBV4-3 with TRBJ2-3; 7 bases fit TRBD1. Germline CDR1 and CDR2: LGHNA and YSLEER. The CDR3 is 20 amino acids. V dropped 0 bases and J dropped 0; count of bases not matched to a gene: 15.

The chain has TRBV6-6 and TRBJ2-3, with D possibly being TRBD1 or TRBD2 (6 bases each). Trimming took off 2 bases at V and 2 bases at J, with 14 bases between the two ends. The CDR3 has 16 residues. Germline CDR1 MNHNY, CDR2 SVGAGI (reference sequence). The CDR3 loop reads CASSYRGEPYTDTQYF. The CDR3 DNA reads as TGTGCCAGCAGTTACAGGGGGGAGCCCTACACAGATACGCAGTATTTT.

This clone has more than one count but fewer than ten. CDR3 residues: CANPNPHRGNQPQHF. In nucleotides, the CDR3 is TGTGCCAATCCTAACCCTCACAGGGGCAATCAGCCCCAGCATTTT. The chain employs TRBV6-5 and TRBJ1-5, with D tentatively TRBD1 (6 bases). Germline loops: CDR1 MNHEY, CDR2 SVGAGI. V shed 10 bases and J shed 2 bases, with 18 bases lying between them. The CDR3 runs 15 residues.

A note on this clone: A read error may produce the germline difference seen at one junction end. The chain recombines TRBV7-7 with TRBJ2-5, with D maybe TRBD1 (5 bases). There are 11 residues in the CDR3. Looked up from germline, CDR1 is SSHAT and CDR2 is FNYEAQ (reference sequence). CDR3 sequence: CASSLGATQYF. Written as DNA, the CDR3 is TGTGCTAGCAGCCTAGGGGCGACCCAGTACTTC.

As concerns this clone: The same CDR3 arises from other DNA sequences in this sample as well. The chain joins TRBV9 to TRBJ2-2; D unresolved. CDR1 SGDLS and CDR2 YYNGEE come from the germline V gene. Deletions cut 0 bases from V and 4 bases from J, with 10 bases between. The CDR3 is 15 residues long. In DNA, the CDR3 is TGTGCCAGCAGCGTAGAGGGCCGCGGCACCGGGGAGCTGTTTTTT. Its translation is CASSVEGRGTGELFF. Combining the CDR3 with reference TRBV9 and TRBJ2-2 gives the whole variable domain DSGVTQTPKHLITATGQRVTLRCSPRSGDLSVYWYQQSLDQGLQFLIQYYNGEERAKGNILERFSAQQFPDLHSELNLSSLELGDSALYFCASSVEGRGTGELFFGEGSRLTVL.